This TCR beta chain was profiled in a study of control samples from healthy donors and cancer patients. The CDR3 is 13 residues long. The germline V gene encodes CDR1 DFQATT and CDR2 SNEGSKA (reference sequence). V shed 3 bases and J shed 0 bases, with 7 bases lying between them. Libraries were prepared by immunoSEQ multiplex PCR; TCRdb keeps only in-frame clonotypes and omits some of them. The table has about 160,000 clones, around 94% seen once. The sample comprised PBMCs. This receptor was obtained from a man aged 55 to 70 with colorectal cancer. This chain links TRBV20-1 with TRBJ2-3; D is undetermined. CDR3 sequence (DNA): TGCAGTGCTAGTGACCCTAGCACAGATACGCAGTATTTT. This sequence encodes CSASDPSTDTQYF.